The table lists the clone carrying this TCR beta chain with many counts. This entry belongs to a study of regulatory T cells in long-lasting Graves disease. Time point indicated: persistent/refractory GD, antithyroid drugs over 5 years with positive TRAb. Scientists built the TCR library using RNA that was extracted from PBMCs. CDR3-region Arm-PCR and iRepertoire HTBI primers produced the TCR beta libraries. TCRdb analysed the multiplex PCR reads with MiXCR anew, one entry per CDR3 protein. Of approximately 360,000 distinct CDR3 sequences listed, less than 30% are singletons. CDR1 and CDR2 (germline): MDHEN, SYDVKM. The CDR3 loop spans 12 amino acids. Trimming left V 7 bases short and J 4 bases short, with 11 bases between.

This chain uses TRBV28 with TRBJ2-7, with D maybe TRBD1 (6 bases). The sequence came from a woman aged 40 to 50 with Graves disease. Sequences were derived from peripheral blood mononuclear cells (PBMCs), sampled when the disease was refractory, from a patient treated with antithyroid drugs. This chain's CDR3 is CASTRDTYEQYF. DNA of the CDR3: TGTGCCAGCACACGGGACACATACGAGCAGTACTTC.